This T cell receptor beta chain was sequenced during a study of beta chain features in type 1 diabetes. Study summary: All samples yielded around 98 million examined sorted cells. Study-level results: There was no resolution here of whether HLA type influences TCRB rearrangement. The naive, central memory and Treg TCRB repertoires of patients appeared to be more similar to one another than those of healthy donors. When Type 1 diabetes patients were examined, their TCRB CDR3s proved moderately but significantly shorter in all four CD4+ subsets.

The CDR3 is made up of 16 amino acids. V lost 3 bases, J lost 5 bases, and 8 bases stayed unmatched. Germline lookup yields CDR1 SEHNR and CDR2 FQNEAQ (reference sequence). Notes on this clone: The antigen is undetermined.

All sorted populations exceeded 98% purity. Expressed TCRB transcripts got sequenced, as all isolated RNA was reverse transcribed. Only in-frame clones appear in the TCRdb table, and some are missing; sequencing was by immunoSEQ multiplex PCR. The sample lists roughly 350,000 clones, 9.6% occurring once. This chain connects TRBV7-9 to TRBJ2-2, with 8 nucleotides matching TRBD2. Sequencing was done on a sample of central memory CD4+ T cells from blood. The receptor was derived from a man aged 30 to 45 with type 1 diabetes. The CDR3 nucleotides read TGTGCCAGCAGCTTCGCGAGCGGGAGAGGTACCGGGGAGCTGTTTTTT. Its translation is CASSFASGRGTGELFF.